Below are 17 T cell receptor beta chains sequenced from a single sample in a study of cytomegalovirus exposure and HLA in healthy donors. Using immunoSEQ multiplex PCR, the repertoire was profiled, and TCRdb retains in-frame clones only, with some absent. Counted here are over 60,000 clones, around 97% occurring once; the ten biggest clones make up under 2.5%. Material for sequencing was PBMCs. The receptors derive from a young man in good health and CMV-seronegative.

As to this clone: At one end, the junction sequence differs from germline, possibly due to a read error. The J gene is TRBJ1-3, the V gene TRBV7-9; 7 nucleotides line up with TRBD1. The germline gives CDR1 SEHNR, CDR2 FQNEAQ (reference sequence). This CDR3 has 11 amino acids. CDR3 coding DNA: TGTGCCAGCAGTACCGGACAGGTTTGTGATTTT. Encoded protein: CASSTGQVCDF.

This clone was seen once. V gene TRBV27 combines with J gene TRBJ1-5; a possible D gene is TRBD1 (5 bases). The V gene lost 8 bases and the J gene lost 8 bases, with 13 bases spanning the gap. CDR3 length: 12 amino acids. The V gene's germline CDR1 is MNHEY and CDR2 SMNVEV (reference sequence). CDR3 protein: CASGPQGEPQHF. The CDR3 DNA sequence: TGTGCCAGCGGCCCTCAAGGGGAGCCCCAGCATTTT.

As concerns this clone: At one end the junction does not follow the germline gene, possibly because of a read error. V is TRBV5-4 and J is TRBJ2-1; possibly TRBD2 for D (5 bases). The germline CDR1 and CDR2 sequences are SGHNT and YYREEE (reference sequence). This CDR3 comprises 15 residues. The DNA for the CDR3 is TGTGCCAGCACCTTGGGTGGGCGAGGGTACAATGAGCAGTTCTTC. It is translated as CASTLGGRGYNEQFF.

The genes are TRBV29-1 and TRBJ2-1; 9 nucleotides agree with TRBD2. V lost 7 bases, J lost 8 bases, and 12 bases stayed unmatched. The CDR3 covers 14 residues. CDR1 is SQVTM, CDR2 ANQGSEA, per germline. The CDR3 coding sequence is TGCAGCGCTGACGACGCGGGAGGGAGGGATGAGCAGTTCTTC. It encodes CSADDAGGRDEQFF.

The chain has TRBV28 and TRBJ1-6; tentative D call: TRBD1 (5 bases). CDR1 and CDR2 from the germline V gene are MDHEN and SYDVKM. V lost 5 bases and J lost 4, with 12 bases in between. The CDR3 is 15 residues long. The CDR3, as DNA: TGTGCCAGCAGTGCGGGACCCTCTTATAATTCACCCCTCCACTTT. Translated, it gives CASSAGPSYNSPLHF.

This clone was seen only once. V usage is TRBV4-1 and J usage is TRBJ2-2; the D gene is possibly TRBD1 (6 bases). Germline lookup yields CDR1 MGHRA and CDR2 YSYEKL. The germline V and J ends were trimmed by 2 bases and 7 bases, with 14 bases remaining between them. This CDR3 has 15 amino acids. In DNA, the CDR3 is TGCGCCAGCAGCCAAAAGACTACAGGGTTCGGGGAGCTGTTTTTT. This sequence encodes CASSQKTTGFGELFF.

The chain is built from TRBV25-1 and TRBJ1-1; D is uncertain. The V gene lost 1 base and the J gene lost 0 bases, with 9 bases spanning the gap. The CDR3 extends over 15 amino acids. Germline V gives CDR1 MGHDK, CDR2 SYGVNS. CDR3 sequence (DNA): TGTGCCAGCAGTGAATTCATTTTCATGAACACTGAAGCTTTCTTT. This encodes CASSEFIFMNTEAFF.

The genes are TRBV5-4 and TRBJ1-1; 7 nucleotides agree with TRBD1. This CDR3 spans 15 amino acids. The V and J ends lost 2 bases and 4 bases, in that order; junction bases with no gene match: 8. Per germline, CDR1 SGHNT and CDR2 YYREEE (reference sequence). The CDR3 loop is CASSLQGTTGTEAFF. Here the CDR3 DNA reads TGTGCCAGCAGCTTACAGGGGACCACGGGCACTGAAGCTTTCTTT.

This chain uses TRBV5-4 with TRBJ2-5; 14 bases agree with TRBD2. This CDR3 region has 16 residues. From germline, CDR1 is SGHNT and CDR2 YYREEE (reference sequence). V lost 3 bases, J lost 2 bases, and 3 bases stayed unmatched. The CDR3 region is CASSSRLAGGQETQYF. The CDR3 region has the DNA TGTGCCAGCAGCTCGAGACTAGCGGGAGGGCAAGAGACCCAGTACTTC.

V is TRBV5-6 and J is TRBJ1-2; D may be TRBD1 (6 bases). The CDR3 length is 13 residues. The germline V gene encodes CDR1 SGHDT and CDR2 YYEEEE. Trimming pared 3 bases from V and 7 bases from J, leaving 13 bases between. Here the CDR3 DNA reads TGTGCCAGCAGCTCCAGGGGTTTCGCTGGCTACACCTTC. Its translation is CASSSRGFAGYTF.

The rearrangement joins TRBV7-9 to TRBJ2-7; possibly TRBD1 for D (5 bases). Germline lookup yields CDR1 SEHNR and CDR2 FQNEAQ (reference sequence). Trimming shortened V by 2 bases and J by 5 bases, and 7 bases separated the two germline ends. CDR3 length: 12 residues. CDR3 residues: CASSLKGDEQYF. The CDR3 DNA is TGTGCCAGCAGCTTAAAAGGGGACGAGCAGTACTTC.

The chain carries TRBV29-1 and TRBJ1-1; 9 nucleotides align to TRBD1. There are 13 residues in the CDR3. With 7 bases clipped from V and 7 bases from J, the junction kept 10 bases outside the gene matches. Germline assignment: CDR1 SQVTM and CDR2 ANQGSEA. CDR3 coding DNA: TGCAGCGCCCTAGGACAGGGGACGGGTGAAGCTTTCTTT. This encodes CSALGQGTGEAFF.

The V gene is TRBV2, the J gene TRBJ2-7; 10 bases align to TRBD1. The trim removed 5 bases at V and 1 base at J, leaving 5 bases unmatched. Germline CDR1 SNHLY, CDR2 FYNNEI. The CDR3 runs to 15 residues. CDR3 amino acids: CASSIGQGVSYEQYF. CDR3 DNA sequence: TGTGCCAGCAGTATCGGACAGGGGGTATCCTACGAGCAGTACTTC.

The chain combines TRBV2 with TRBJ2-7; D not certain. Trimming removed 5 bases at V and 3 bases at J, with 11 bases between. This CDR3 contains 13 residues. Germline CDR1 SNHLY, CDR2 FYNNEI. The CDR3 region is CASSTSMFYEQYF. The CDR3 coding sequence is TGTGCCAGCAGTACCAGTATGTTCTACGAGCAGTACTTC. The entire variable domain, with the rest obtained from reference TRBV2 and TRBJ2-7, is as follows: EPEVTQTPSHQVTQMGQEVILRCVPISNHLYFYWYRQILGQKVEFLVSFYNNEISEKSEIFDDQFSVERPDGSNFTLKIRSTKLEDSAMYFCASSTSMFYEQYFGPGTRLTVT.

The chain couples TRBV19 to TRBJ1-2, with D perhaps matching TRBD1 (6 bases). The germline V and J ends were trimmed by 6 bases and 5 bases, with 22 bases remaining between them. The CDR3 covers 16 residues. Germline CDR1 and CDR2: LNHDA and SQIVND (reference sequence). Here the CDR3 reads CASRKAAGAGEYGYTF. Written as DNA, the CDR3 is TGTGCCAGTAGGAAAGCGGCGGGGGCAGGGGAGTATGGCTACACCTTC.

This CDR3 is CAISVREGANYGYTF. DNA for the CDR3: TGTGCCATCAGTGTGAGGGAGGGGGCTAACTATGGCTACACCTTC. This chain uses TRBV10-3 with TRBJ1-2; possibly TRBD1 for D (6 bases). CDR3 length: 15 amino acids. The V gene's germline CDR1 is ENHRY and CDR2 SYGVKD. V was pared by 4 bases and J by 0 bases, with 12 bases between.

This chain links TRBV10-2 with TRBJ1-6; a possible D gene is TRBD1 (6 bases). The CDR3 extends over 15 amino acids. Per the germline V gene, CDR1 is WSHSY and CDR2 is SAAADI. Trimming removed 4 bases from V and 8 bases from J, with 15 bases in between. This CDR3 reads CASSGLQGRDSPLHF. CDR3 nucleotides: TGCGCCAGCAGTGGGCTACAGGGCAGGGATTCACCCCTCCACTTT.